The 25 T cell receptor beta chains below come from one sample, sequenced in a study of breast tumors, draining lymph nodes, adjacent tissues. TCRdb re-derived calls from the multiplex PCR reads in MiXCR, one entry per CDR3 protein. The data show 190,000 or so distinct CDR3 sequences, about 32% seen once. Axillary draining lymph nodes of breast cancer patients supplied the node samples. The sequenced sample consisted of axillary lymph node tissue. Receptors originate from a female donor with breast cancer. Some clones in this sample may be carry-over from other donors' samples.

This clonotype was recorded many times. The chain uses TRBV11-2 and TRBJ2-5; D is perhaps TRBD2 (5 bases). The CDR3 consists of 11 residues. Trimming removed 5 bases from V and 5 bases from J, with 6 bases in between. The germline gives CDR1 SGHAT, CDR2 FQNNGV. The CDR3 spells CASSPGETQYF. The CDR3, as DNA: TGTGCCAGCAGCCCGGGGGAGACCCAGTACTTC.

On this clonotype itself: An end of the junction differs from the germline gene, which may be a read error. J is TRBJ2-1 and V is TRBV9; D possibly corresponds to TRBD1 (7 bases). The CDR3 contains 16 residues. The germline V gene has CDR1 SGDLS and CDR2 YYNGEE. The CDR3 is CASGFRGTEGNNAQFF. In nucleotides, the CDR3 is TGTGCCAGCGGCTTTCGGGGGACAGAGGGTAACAATGCGCAGTTCTTC.

The J gene is TRBJ1-1, the V gene TRBV18, with 9 bases that match TRBD1. The CDR3 covers 14 residues. J lost 4 bases, V lost 6 bases, and 6 bases had no gene match. The germline V gene has CDR1 KGHSH and CDR2 LQKENI. CDR3 amino acids: CASSIQDRGTEAFF. The CDR3 bases are TGTGCCAGCTCGATACAGGACAGGGGCACTGAAGCTTTCTTT.

For this clonotype: The junction departs from germline at one end; a sequencing error may be responsible. This sequence joins TRBV2 and TRBJ1-2; perhaps TRBD1 as D (5 bases). Germline V gene lookup returns CDR1 SNHLY and CDR2 FYNNEI. This CDR3 has 14 amino acids. The CDR3 loop reads CASSEERGTTGHTF. The CDR3 nucleotides read TGTGCCAGCAGTGAAGAGCGGGGGACCACTGGCCACACCTTC.

In this sample, this clonotype turned up once. The rearrangement joins TRBV20-1 to TRBJ2-1; D is undetermined. Looked up from germline, CDR1 is DFQATT and CDR2 is SNEGSKA (reference sequence). The CDR3 sequence is 16 residues long. The V end lost 6 bases, the J end lost 0 bases, and 18 bases lay between the germline ends. CDR3 loop: CSASSVRGLSYNEQFF. In DNA form, the CDR3 reads TGCAGTGCCAGCAGCGTGCGCGGTCTCTCCTACAATGAGCAGTTCTTC.

This clonotype was seen only a few times. The rearrangement links TRBV6-1 to TRBJ2-6, with a weak D call TRBD2 (6 bases). Per germline, CDR1 MNHNS and CDR2 SASEGT. The V and J ends lost 8 bases and 4 bases respectively, with 9 bases between them. This CDR3 has 13 amino acids. The CDR3 DNA is TGTGCCAGCCAGCGGGCGGGGGCCAACGTCCTGACTTTC. Protein product: CASQRAGANVLTF.

Many counts were recorded for this clonotype. The rearrangement links TRBV7-9 to TRBJ1-3; perhaps TRBD1 as D (5 bases). Germline CDR1 is SEHNR and CDR2 is FQNEAQ (reference sequence). V lost 6 bases and J lost 6, with 15 bases in between. CDR3 length: 14 residues. CDR3 protein: CASRPNGAVNTIYF. For the CDR3, the DNA is TGTGCCAGCAGACCCAACGGGGCAGTAAACACCATATATTTT.

The chain employs TRBV29-1 and TRBJ2-1, with 7 bases fitting TRBD2. Germline CDR1 SQVTM, CDR2 ANQGSEA. The CDR3 is 13 residues long. V was clipped by 1 base and J by 6 bases; unmatched bases: 3. The CDR3 bases are TGCAGCGTTGAAGGCGGGGGAGGCAATGAGCAGTTCTTC. This codes for CSVEGGGGNEQFF.

This clonotype was counted many times. J is TRBJ1-2 and V is TRBV9; D is unclear. Trimming left V 0 bases short and J 4 bases short, with 7 bases between. The V gene's germline CDR1 is SGDLS and CDR2 YYNGEE. This CDR3 has 13 residues. CDR3 DNA: TGTGCCAGCAGCGTAGGCACAGCCTATGGCTACACCTTC. It translates to CASSVGTAYGYTF.

About this clonotype: A read error may be the cause here, since a much bigger clone is one base away. The chain combines TRBV7-2 with TRBJ1-2; D is unresolved. Germline assignment: CDR1 SGHTA and CDR2 FQGNSA. This CDR3 region has 15 residues. CDR3 protein: CASSLVSMDFYGYPF. DNA for the CDR3: TGTGCCAGCAGCTTAGTCTCGATGGACTTCTATGGCTACCCCTTC. Full variable domain (remainder filled in from reference TRBV7-2 and TRBJ1-2): GAGVSQSPSNKVTEKGKDVELRCDPISGHTALYWYRQSLGQGLEFLIYFQGNSAPDKSGLPSDRFSAERTGGSVSTLTIQRTQQEDSAVYLCASSLVSMDFYGYPFGSGTRLTVV.

The chain joins TRBV5-1 to TRBJ2-1; D may be TRBD1 (7 bases). V lost 5 bases to trimming and J lost 1 base, with 13 bases between them. The CDR3 is 15 residues long. Germline CDR1 SGHRS, CDR2 YFSETQ. CDR3 sequence (DNA): TGCGCCAGCAGTGGGGGGACAGCATCCTACAATGAGCAGTTCTTC. Its protein is CASSGGTASYNEQFF.

This chain uses TRBV28 with TRBJ1-1, with 8 bases aligning to TRBD1. Per the germline V gene, CDR1 is MDHEN and CDR2 is SYDVKM. V lost 7 bases, J lost 0 bases, and 10 bases stayed unmatched. The CDR3 spans 16 residues. In DNA, the CDR3 is TGTGCCAGCATCCCTGACAGGGGAATAATGAACACTGAAGCTTTCTTT. Its translation: CASIPDRGIMNTEAFF. Variable domain in full (rest from reference TRBV28 and TRBJ1-1): DVKVTQSSRYLVKRTGEKVFLECVQDMDHENMFWYRQDPGLGLRLIYFSYDVKMKEKGDIPEGYSVSREKKERFSLILESASTNQTSMYLCASIPDRGIMNTEAFFGQGTRLTVV.

Comments on this clonotype: It may be a read error: a sequence one base away is much more abundant. This rearrangement joins TRBV7-9 to TRBJ2-1, with D perhaps TRBD1 (6 bases). Germline V gene lookup returns CDR1 SEHNR and CDR2 FQNEAQ (reference sequence). V lost 5 bases and J 8 bases, leaving 28 bases between the germline ends. This CDR3 has 18 amino acids. The CDR3 DNA reads as TGTGCCAGCAGCCGACCCATTAGGAACAGGGACCTTGGTCATGAGCAGTTCTTC. Translated, it gives CASSRPIRNRDLGHEQFF.

This clonotype was seen repeatedly, ten times or more. This chain uses TRBV7-8 with TRBJ1-3, with D unresolved. V was shortened by 3 bases and J by 0 bases, with 3 bases between the two germline ends. The CDR3 loop spans 13 amino acids. Germline V gives CDR1 SGHVS, CDR2 FQNEAQ. CDR3 in amino acids: CASSLSSGNTIYF. The CDR3 DNA sequence: TGTGCCAGCAGCTTGAGCTCTGGAAACACCATATATTTT.

This clonotype has a handful of counts. This sequence joins TRBV10-1 and TRBJ2-7; D gene uncertain. The length of the CDR3 is 14 residues. Per germline, CDR1 WNHNN and CDR2 SYGVQD (reference sequence). V was shortened by 3 bases and J by 6 bases, with 15 bases between the two germline ends. The CDR3 loop reads CASSEGRDTGEQYF. CDR3 nucleotide sequence: TGCGCCAGCAGTGAAGGCAGAGACACGGGCGAGCAGTACTTC.

This clonotype occurred many times. The genes are TRBV20-1 and TRBJ1-5; 7 bases line up with TRBD1. The CDR3 consists of 15 residues. With 6 bases clipped from V and 2 bases from J, the junction kept 10 bases outside the gene matches. CDR1 is DFQATT and CDR2 is SNEGSKA in the germline V gene (reference sequence). CDR3 sequence reads: CSALDREGGNQPQHF. CDR3 DNA sequence: TGCAGTGCCTTAGACAGGGAAGGAGGCAATCAGCCCCAGCATTTT.

The chain is built from TRBV11-1 and TRBJ2-5; D is unresolved. The CDR3 runs 13 residues. With 4 bases removed from V and 3 bases from J, the gap between germline ends came to 9 bases. CDR1 is SGHAT and CDR2 is FQDESV in the germline V gene (reference sequence). The CDR3 DNA follows: TGTGCCAGCAGCTCCGTGGGGAAAGAGACCCAGTACTTC. Its protein is CASSSVGKETQYF.

This clonotype was picked up many times. V gene TRBV24-1 combines with J gene TRBJ2-5; D is perhaps TRBD1 or TRBD2 (6 bases each). Trimming took 8 bases from V and 5 from J, leaving 20 bases between them. The CDR3 runs to 15 residues. Germline values: CDR1 KGHDR, CDR2 SFDVKD. The CDR3, as DNA: TGTGCCACCACCCCGGGGGCGGGGCCCGGGGAGACCCAGTACTTC. Its translation: CATTPGAGPGETQYF.

There are many counts of this clonotype. V usage is TRBV4-1 and J usage is TRBJ2-3; D remains unclear. Germline V gives CDR1 MGHRA, CDR2 YSYEKL. Between the trimmed V and J ends, which lost 2 bases and 0 bases, there was a span of 6 bases. The CDR3 has 14 amino acids. The CDR3 spells CASSQLESTDTQYF. For the CDR3, the DNA is TGCGCCAGCAGCCAATTAGAGAGCACAGATACGCAGTATTTT.

This clonotype was seen a few times. A much larger clone lies one base from this, so it may be a read error. This chain uses TRBV11-2 with TRBJ2-2, with D possibly called TRBD1 or TRBD2 (5 bases each). Germline CDR1 and CDR2: SGHAT and FQNNGV. This CDR3 region has 19 residues. The V end was cut by 4 bases, the J end by 4 bases, with 25 bases between. CDR3 sequence (DNA): TGTGCCAGCAGCTCACTAGAGGGACCAGCGAAAAGGGGCACCGGGGAGCTGTTTTTT. This codes for CASSSLEGPAKRGTGELFF.

A note on this clonotype: Being one base from a much bigger clone, this may be a read error. The chain employs TRBV5-6 and TRBJ2-7; no firm D call. This CDR3 comprises 15 residues. Germline CDR1 is SGHDT and CDR2 is YYEEEE. V was clipped by 0 bases and J by 3 bases, with 13 bases between them. The CDR3: CASSLGQASYYEQYF. The CDR3 DNA is TGTGCCAGCAGCTTGGGCCAGGCGTCCTACTACGAGCAGTACTTC.

In its sample, this clonotype was seen a few times. This chain uses TRBV12-3 or TRBV12-4 with TRBJ1-1; no clear D gene. Between the trimmed V and J ends, which lost 6 bases and 5 bases, there was a span of 16 bases. This CDR3 has 14 amino acids. CDR3 nucleotides: TGTGCCAGCAGACCCCGGGGAGTGGGGACTGAAGCTTTCTTT. It specifies CASRPRGVGTEAFF.

This clonotype was detected many times. The chain combines TRBV12-3 or TRBV12-4 with TRBJ2-6; D perhaps matches TRBD2 (6 bases). The CDR3 is made up of 17 amino acids. V lost 5 bases and J lost 4, with 18 bases in between. In DNA, the CDR3 is TGTGCCAGCAGTCATTCTCAGGGACTTAAGGGGGCCAACGTCCTGACTTTC. Amino acid sequence: CASSHSQGLKGANVLTF.

This clonotype was detected ten times or more. The genes are TRBV2 and TRBJ2-7; 7 nucleotides line up with TRBD1. V dropped 4 bases and J dropped 4; count of bases not matched to a gene: 4. Looked up from germline, CDR1 is SNHLY and CDR2 is FYNNEI. The CDR3 extends over 13 amino acids. CDR3 amino acids: CASSGQGLYEQYF. Written as DNA, the CDR3 is TGTGCCAGCAGTGGACAGGGATTATACGAGCAGTACTTC. Full variable domain (remainder filled in from reference TRBV2 and TRBJ2-7): EPEVTQTPSHQVTQMGQEVILRCVPISNHLYFYWYRQILGQKVEFLVSFYNNEISEKSEIFDDQFSVERPDGSNFTLKIRSTKLEDSAMYFCASSGQGLYEQYFGPGTRLTVT.

This clonotype was found a few times. A clone one base away is much larger, so this may be a read error. The DNA for the CDR3 is TGTGCCAGCAGCTATCAGCGGGGACTGACTAACGAGCAGTACTTC. Translated: CASSYQRGLTNEQYF. The rearrangement joins TRBV13 to TRBJ2-7, with 7 bases identical to TRBD2. CDR1 is PRHDT, CDR2 FYEKMQ, per germline (reference sequence). V gave up 4 bases and J gave up 5 bases; unmatched junction bases: 11. This CDR3 spans 15 amino acids.